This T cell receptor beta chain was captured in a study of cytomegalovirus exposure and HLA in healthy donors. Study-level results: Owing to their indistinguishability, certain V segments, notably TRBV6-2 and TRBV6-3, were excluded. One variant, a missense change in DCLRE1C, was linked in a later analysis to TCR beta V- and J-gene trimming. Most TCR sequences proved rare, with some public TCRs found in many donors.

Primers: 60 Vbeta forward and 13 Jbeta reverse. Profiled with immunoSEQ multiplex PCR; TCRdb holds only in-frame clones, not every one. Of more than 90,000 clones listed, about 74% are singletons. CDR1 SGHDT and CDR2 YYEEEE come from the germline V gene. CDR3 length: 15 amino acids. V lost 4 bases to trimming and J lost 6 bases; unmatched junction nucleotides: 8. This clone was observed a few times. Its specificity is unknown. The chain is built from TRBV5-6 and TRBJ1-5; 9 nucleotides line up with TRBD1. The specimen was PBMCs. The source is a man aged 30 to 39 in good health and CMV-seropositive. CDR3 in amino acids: CASSTGQGFRQPQHF. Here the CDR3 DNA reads TGTGCCAGCAGCACGGGACAGGGTTTCCGTCAGCCCCAGCATTTT.